The 26 T cell receptor beta chains below come from one sample, sequenced in a study of CD8 T cells in Susac syndrome. Random hexamers were used to reverse transcribe an amount of roughly 0.45 to 1 ug RNA. TCRdb used MiXCR to reprocess the immunoSEQ multiplex PCR reads, holding one entry per CDR3 protein. The table has about 120,000 distinct CDR3 sequences, around 94% seen once. The sample was CD8+ T cells from PBMCs. These receptors were taken from a human donor with Susac syndrome.

The chain's CDR3 is CASSAGQSQETQYF. The CDR3 nucleotides read TGTGCCAGCAGCGCGGGACAGTCCCAAGAGACCCAGTACTTC. The rearrangement links TRBV7-9 to TRBJ2-5, with a tentative D call TRBD1 (7 bases). The CDR3 covers 14 residues. The V and J ends lost 5 bases and 1 base respectively, with 11 bases between them. Looked up from germline, CDR1 is SEHNR and CDR2 is FQNEAQ (reference sequence).

The genes are TRBV5-6 and TRBJ2-1; 14 bases agree with TRBD2. The junction had 6 bases not matched to a gene; V was cut back by 4 bases and J by 6 bases. The CDR3 is made up of 16 amino acids. Per germline, CDR1 SGHDT and CDR2 YYEEEE. The CDR3 DNA reads as TGTGCCAGCAGCCCAGCTGGGACTAGCGGGAGCAATGAGCAGTTCTTC. The encoded protein is CASSPAGTSGSNEQFF.

The gene calls are TRBV12-3 or TRBV12-4 and TRBJ2-5; tentatively, D is TRBD2 (7 bases). The CDR3 totals 15 residues. Trimming pared 6 bases from V and 0 bases from J, leaving 14 bases between. DNA for the CDR3: TGTGCCAGCAGCTGGGAGGGGGGCCACCAAGAGACCCAGTACTTC. Residues: CASSWEGGHQETQYF.

The rearrangement uses TRBV4-3 and TRBJ1-1; perhaps TRBD1 as D (6 bases). Germline V CDR1 and CDR2: LGHNA, YSLEER. The CDR3 loop spans 16 amino acids. V dropped 1 base and J dropped 0 bases, with 12 bases sitting between them. The CDR3 loop is CASSQGMGGLNTEAFF. The CDR3 DNA sequence: TGCGCCAGCAGCCAAGGCATGGGGGGGCTGAACACTGAAGCTTTCTTT.

The rearrangement uses TRBV7-2 and TRBJ2-7; 15 bases agree with TRBD2. The CDR3 covers 17 residues. Trimming at V came to 4 bases and at J to 2 bases, leaving 6 bases not matched to a gene. Per germline, CDR1 SGHTA and CDR2 FQGNSA. CDR3 in amino acids: CASSWGLAGGLAYEQYF. In nucleotides, the CDR3 is TGTGCCAGCAGCTGGGGACTAGCGGGGGGCCTGGCCTACGAGCAGTACTTC. The complete variable domain, with remaining parts taken from reference TRBV7-2 and TRBJ2-7, reads GAGVSQSPSNKVTEKGKDVELRCDPISGHTALYWYRQSLGQGLEFLIYFQGNSAPDKSGLPSDRFSAERTGGSVSTLTIQRTQQEDSAVYLCASSWGLAGGLAYEQYFGPGTRLTVT.

In this sample, this clonotype turned up once. The chain uses TRBV4-1 and TRBJ1-1; 8 positions match TRBD1. With 4 bases clipped from V and 6 bases from J, the junction kept 4 bases outside the gene matches. This CDR3 region has 13 residues. Germline loops: CDR1 MGHRA, CDR2 YSYEKL. This CDR3 is CASSRDRWSEAFF. The CDR3 DNA is TGCGCCAGCAGCCGGGACAGGTGGTCTGAAGCTTTCTTT.

The chain uses TRBV28 and TRBJ2-3, with 7 bases matching TRBD2. Germline values: CDR1 MDHEN, CDR2 SYDVKM. V gave up 7 bases and J gave up 3 bases; unmatched junction bases: 7. This CDR3 is built from 14 residues. Here the CDR3 reads CASTPGRGTDTQYF. In nucleotides, the CDR3 is TGTGCCAGCACCCCAGGGCGGGGGACAGATACGCAGTATTTT.

This clonotype occurred once. The chain links TRBV4-3 to TRBJ1-3; 12 bases line up with TRBD1. J gave up 1 base and V 0 bases, and 4 bases lay outside the gene matches. CDR3 size: 18 residues. CDR1 and CDR2 (germline): LGHNA, YSLEER. The CDR3 is CASSQEGQGALSGNTIYF. CDR3 coding DNA: TGCGCCAGCAGCCAAGAGGGACAGGGGGCATTGTCTGGAAACACCATATATTTT.

The chain combines TRBV9 with TRBJ2-1; perhaps TRBD2 as D (6 bases). The V end lost 2 bases, the J end lost 8 bases, and 14 bases lay between the germline ends. Germline CDR1 is SGDLS and CDR2 is YYNGEE. The CDR3 runs to 14 residues. CDR3 region: CASSVGGGLDEQFF. The CDR3 DNA reads TGTGCCAGCAGCGTGGGAGGAGGGTTGGATGAGCAGTTCTTC.

The chain combines TRBV7-9 with TRBJ1-2; no reliable D call. V shed 1 base and J shed 4 bases, with 10 bases lying between them. The CDR3 sequence is 14 residues long. Per germline, CDR1 SEHNR and CDR2 FQNEAQ (reference sequence). The CDR3 region is CASSLGPAPYGYTF. DNA of the CDR3: TGTGCCAGCAGCTTAGGCCCGGCCCCCTATGGCTACACCTTC.

The rearrangement uses TRBV6-1 and TRBJ2-1; possible D gene TRBD2, 5 bases. Germline V gives CDR1 MNHNS, CDR2 SASEGT. The CDR3 sequence is 15 residues long. V was pared by 4 bases and J by 2 bases, with 12 bases between. The CDR3 bases are TGTGCCAGCAGTGCGGTGAGCGGTACCTACAATGAGCAGTTCTTC. It encodes CASSAVSGTYNEQFF.

This clonotype showed up just a few times. The chain couples TRBV6-1 to TRBJ2-3; D not resolved. The CDR3 covers 13 residues. Germline V gene data show CDR1 as MNHNS and CDR2 as SASEGT. Trimming removed 4 bases from V and 0 bases from J, with 5 bases in between. The CDR3, as DNA: TGTGCCAGCAGTGCTGCTAGCACAGATACGCAGTATTTT. It yields the protein CASSAASTDTQYF.

The CDR3 region has the DNA TGTGCCAGCAGTTCCCCCGGGACTGGGGCCGGCTACACCTTC. It is translated as CASSSPGTGAGYTF. The chain uses TRBV27 and TRBJ1-2; a possible D gene is TRBD1 (5 bases). With 4 bases removed from V and 8 bases from J, the gap between germline ends came to 17 bases. The germline V gene encodes CDR1 MNHEY and CDR2 SMNVEV (reference sequence). The CDR3 covers 14 residues.

This clonotype showed up just once. V is TRBV27 and J is TRBJ2-7; 9 bases align to TRBD1. CDR1 and CDR2 (germline): MNHEY, SMNVEV (reference sequence). The CDR3 loop spans 15 amino acids. V trimming: 5 bases; J trimming: 0 bases; junction bases outside the gene matches: 5. CDR3 loop: CASSRGTGSSYEQYF. CDR3 coding DNA: TGTGCCAGCAGTCGGGGGACAGGGAGCTCCTACGAGCAGTACTTC.

The V and J genes are TRBV18 and TRBJ1-1, with D hard to call. Germline CDR1 is KGHSH and CDR2 is LQKENI. The CDR3 loop spans 11 amino acids. Trimming pared 8 bases from V and 6 bases from J, leaving 10 bases between. The CDR3 DNA reads as TGTGCCAGCCGAAACCTGGCTGAAGCTTTCTTT. Protein sequence: CASRNLAEAFF.

The J gene is TRBJ2-7, the V gene TRBV4-1; TRBD2 is a possible D gene (6 bases). Trimming took off 1 base at V and 3 bases at J, with 10 bases between the two ends. Germline V gene data show CDR1 as MGHRA and CDR2 as YSYEKL. The CDR3 is made up of 14 amino acids. The CDR3 bases are TGCGCCAGCAGCCAAGGGTCGGGGGTCTACGAGCAGTACTTC. Its translation: CASSQGSGVYEQYF.

The J gene is TRBJ2-1, the V gene TRBV7-2; 7 bases agree with TRBD2. The V and J ends lost 5 bases and 10 bases, in that order; junction bases with no gene match: 2. The germline V gene encodes CDR1 SGHTA and CDR2 FQGNSA. The CDR3 has 11 amino acids. The DNA for the CDR3 is TGTGCCAGCAGCGCGACTAGCGAGCAGTTCTTC. Its translation: CASSATSEQFF.

V usage is TRBV9 and J usage is TRBJ2-1, with 9 bases fitting TRBD2. V gave up 3 bases and J gave up 8 bases; unmatched junction bases: 9. Germline values: CDR1 SGDLS, CDR2 YYNGEE. The CDR3 is 15 residues long. Here the CDR3 reads CASSGGTSSVYEQFF. The CDR3 DNA reads TGTGCCAGCAGCGGCGGGACTAGCTCCGTCTATGAGCAGTTCTTC.

The gene calls are TRBV15 and TRBJ2-5; D uncertain. The CDR3 length is 14 residues. Trimming pared 1 base from V and 2 bases from J, leaving 8 bases between. CDR1 is LNHNV and CDR2 is YYDKDF in the germline V gene (reference sequence). The CDR3 DNA follows: TGTGCCACCAGCAGAGGCTGGACGCAAGAGACCCAGTACTTC. This encodes CATSRGWTQETQYF.

The rearrangement links TRBV5-4 to TRBJ1-1; TRBD1 matches 7 bases. The CDR3 sequence is 16 residues long. V lost 4 bases, J lost 1 base, and 10 bases stayed unmatched. From germline, CDR1 is SGHNT and CDR2 YYREEE (reference sequence). This chain's CDR3 is CASSPPKGAWNTEAFF. DNA for the CDR3: TGTGCCAGCAGCCCGCCAAAGGGGGCGTGGAACACTGAAGCTTTCTTT. Full variable domain (missing parts from reference TRBV5-4 and TRBJ1-1): ETGVTQSPTHLIKTRGQQVTLRCSSQSGHNTVSWYQQALGQGPQFIFQYYREEENGRGNFPPRFSGLQFPNYSSELNVNALELDDSALYLCASSPPKGAWNTEAFFGQGTRLTVV.

The V and J genes are TRBV6-6 and TRBJ1-1; the D is unclear. The ends were cut back, 2 bases at V and 3 bases at J, with 7 bases in the middle. There are 13 residues in the CDR3. Germline values: CDR1 MNHNY, CDR2 SVGAGI (reference sequence). CDR3 in amino acids: CASSYQWDTEAFF. The CDR3 DNA is TGTGCCAGCAGTTACCAATGGGACACTGAAGCTTTCTTT.

This clonotype appeared a single time. The DNA of the CDR3 is TGTGCCAGCAGCTTTCGACTAGCCTACGAGCAGTACTTC. It translates to CASSFRLAYEQYF. The chain is built from TRBV7-9 and TRBJ2-7, with D possibly being TRBD2 (6 bases). The CDR3 spans 13 residues. Germline V gene data show CDR1 as SEHNR and CDR2 as FQNEAQ (reference sequence). The germline V and J ends were trimmed by 3 bases and 2 bases, with 8 bases remaining between them.

This chain connects TRBV27 to TRBJ2-2; tentative D call: TRBD1 (6 bases). The CDR3 loop spans 15 amino acids. Between the trimmed V and J ends, which lost 6 bases and 1 base, there was a span of 12 bases. Germline CDR1 MNHEY, CDR2 SMNVEV (reference sequence). The CDR3 DNA is TGTGCCAGCAGCGAACAGGGCTTGAACACCGGGGAGCTGTTTTTT. Its protein product is CASSEQGLNTGELFF.

The genes are TRBV6-2 or TRBV6-3 and TRBJ2-1; 11 bases agree with TRBD2. V lost 4 bases and J lost 8; bases outside the gene matches: 7. Per the germline V gene, CDR1 is MNHEY and CDR2 is SVGEGT. The CDR3 consists of 15 residues. CDR3 sequence (DNA): TGTGCCAGCAGTTTTGCTAGCGGGGGGTTCGATGAGCAGTTCTTC. It yields the protein CASSFASGGFDEQFF.

This chain connects TRBV9 to TRBJ2-1; 10 nucleotides align to TRBD2. The ends lost 0 bases at V and 7 bases at J; junction bases unmatched: 4. The germline CDR1 and CDR2 sequences are SGDLS and YYNGEE. The length of the CDR3 is 15 residues. CDR3 sequence (DNA): TGTGCCAGCAGCGTAGAAGCGGGAGGGGGGAATGAGCAGTTCTTC. Protein sequence: CASSVEAGGGNEQFF. Drawing the rest from reference TRBV9 and TRBJ2-1, the complete variable domain is DSGVTQTPKHLITATGQRVTLRCSPRSGDLSVYWYQQSLDQGLQFLIQYYNGEERAKGNILERFSAQQFPDLHSELNLSSLELGDSALYFCASSVEAGGGNEQFFGPGTRLTVL.

The J gene is TRBJ2-1, the V gene TRBV29-1; no firm D call. CDR1 and CDR2 (germline): SQVTM, ANQGSEA. The CDR3 contains 16 residues. Trimming took 7 bases from V and 4 from J, leaving 23 bases between them. CDR3 in amino acids: CSAEADSYKIYNEQFF. CDR3 nucleotides: TGCAGCGCCGAGGCCGATAGCTATAAAATTTACAATGAGCAGTTCTTC.